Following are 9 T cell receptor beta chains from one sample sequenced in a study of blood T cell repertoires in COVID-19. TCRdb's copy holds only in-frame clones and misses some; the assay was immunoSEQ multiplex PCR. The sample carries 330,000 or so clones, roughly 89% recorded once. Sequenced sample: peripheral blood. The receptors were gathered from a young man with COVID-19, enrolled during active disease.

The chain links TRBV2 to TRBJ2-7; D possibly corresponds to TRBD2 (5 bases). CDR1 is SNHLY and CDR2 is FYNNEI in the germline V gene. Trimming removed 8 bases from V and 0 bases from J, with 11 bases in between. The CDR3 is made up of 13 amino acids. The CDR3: CASLRGISYEQYF. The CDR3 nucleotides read TGTGCCAGCCTTCGAGGGATCTCCTACGAGCAGTACTTC.

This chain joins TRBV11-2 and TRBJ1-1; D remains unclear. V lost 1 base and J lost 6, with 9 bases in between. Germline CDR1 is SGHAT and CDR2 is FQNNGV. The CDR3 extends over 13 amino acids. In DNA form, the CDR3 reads TGTGCCAGCAGCTTAGGCATCAACTCTGAAGCTTTCTTT. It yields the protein CASSLGINSEAFF.

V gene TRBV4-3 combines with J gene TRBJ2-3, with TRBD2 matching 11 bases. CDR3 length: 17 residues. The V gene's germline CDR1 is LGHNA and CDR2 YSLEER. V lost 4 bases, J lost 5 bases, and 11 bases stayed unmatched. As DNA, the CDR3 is TGCGCCAGCAGCCCAGGACTAGCGGGTCACTCTGGAGATACGCAGTATTTT. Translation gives CASSPGLAGHSGDTQYF.

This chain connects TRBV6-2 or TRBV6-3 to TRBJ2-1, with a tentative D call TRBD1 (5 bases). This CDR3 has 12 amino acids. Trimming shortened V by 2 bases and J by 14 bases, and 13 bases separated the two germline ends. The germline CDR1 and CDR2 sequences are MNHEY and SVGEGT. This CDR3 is CASSYSPRDKFF. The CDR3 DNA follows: TGTGCCAGCAGTTACAGTCCCAGGGATAAGTTCTTC.

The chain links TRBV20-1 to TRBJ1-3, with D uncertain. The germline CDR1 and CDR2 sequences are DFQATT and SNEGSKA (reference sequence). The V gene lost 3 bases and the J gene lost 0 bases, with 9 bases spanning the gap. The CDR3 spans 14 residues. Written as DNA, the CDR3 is TGCAGTGCTAGTCGGCGGAGCTCTGGAAACACCATATATTTT. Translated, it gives CSASRRSSGNTIYF.

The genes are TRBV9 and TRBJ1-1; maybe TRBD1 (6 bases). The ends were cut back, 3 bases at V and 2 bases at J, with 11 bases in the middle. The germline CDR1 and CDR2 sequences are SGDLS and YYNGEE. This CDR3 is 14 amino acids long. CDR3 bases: TGTGCCAGCAGCGGTCGGACAGCTAACACTGAAGCTTTCTTT. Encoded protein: CASSGRTANTEAFF.

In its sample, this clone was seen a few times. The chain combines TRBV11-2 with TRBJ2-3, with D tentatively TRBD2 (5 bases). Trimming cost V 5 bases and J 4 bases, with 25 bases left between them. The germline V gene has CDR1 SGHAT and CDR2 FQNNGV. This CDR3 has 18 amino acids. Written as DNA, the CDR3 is TGTGCCAGCAGCCAACCAGAAGGCAGCGGAAGTCGGGCAGATACGCAGTATTTT. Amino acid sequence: CASSQPEGSGSRADTQYF.

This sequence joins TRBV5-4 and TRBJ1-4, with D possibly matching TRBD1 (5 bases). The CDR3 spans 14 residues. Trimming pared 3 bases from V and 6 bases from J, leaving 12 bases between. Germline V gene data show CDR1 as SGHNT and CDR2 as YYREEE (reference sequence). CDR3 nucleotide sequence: TGTGCCAGCAGCTCGTCGACAGACGATGAAAAACTGTTTTTT. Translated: CASSSSTDDEKLFF.

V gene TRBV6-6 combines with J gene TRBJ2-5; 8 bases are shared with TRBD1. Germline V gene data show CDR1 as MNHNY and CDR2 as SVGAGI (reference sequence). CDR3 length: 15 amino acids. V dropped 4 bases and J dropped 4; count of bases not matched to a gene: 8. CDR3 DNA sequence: TGTGCCAGCAGTTCCGACATTACAGGGGGAGAGACCCAGTACTTC. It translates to CASSSDITGGETQYF.